The 7 T cell receptor beta chains given below trace back to one sample, sequenced in a study of shared clonotypes between healthy human individuals. The protocol was immunoSEQ multiplex PCR, while the TCRdb copy is restricted to in-frame clones and leaves out a portion. The table shows millions of clones, with over 85% occurring only once. The material sequenced was naive CD4+ T cells sorted from blood. Subset described: CD45RA+ positively selected. The origin of the receptors is a man aged 18 to 30 in good health.

The chain joins TRBV19 to TRBJ1-2, with unresolved D. The CDR3 has 13 amino acids. Trimming took 5 bases from V and 6 from J, leaving 13 bases between them. The germline V gene encodes CDR1 LNHDA and CDR2 SQIVND (reference sequence). The CDR3 loop is CASSPAVSHGYTF. In DNA, the CDR3 is TGTGCCAGTAGTCCAGCGGTGAGCCATGGCTACACCTTC.

The chain combines TRBV29-1 with TRBJ2-3, with TRBD1 matching 7 bases. J lost 6 bases, V lost 4 bases, and 10 bases had no gene match. The CDR3 contains 14 residues. Germline values: CDR1 SQVTM, CDR2 ANQGSEA. CDR3 bases: TGCAGCGTTGCCGGGACAGACCCCTGGGATACGCAGTATTTT. Amino acids: CSVAGTDPWDTQYF.

The V gene is TRBV7-2, the J gene TRBJ2-6; TRBD1 matches 7 bases. The CDR3 spans 16 residues. The ends lost 5 bases at V and 0 bases at J; junction bases unmatched: 4. CDR1 SGHTA and CDR2 FQGNSA come from the germline V gene. The CDR3 sequence is CASSRDRVSGANVLTF. The DNA for the CDR3 is TGTGCCAGCAGCCGGGACAGAGTCTCTGGGGCCAACGTCCTGACTTTC.

The rearrangement uses TRBV6-5 and TRBJ1-2, with 10 bases fitting TRBD1. The CDR3 is 16 residues long. Germline assignment: CDR1 MNHEY and CDR2 SVGAGI. The ends lost 3 bases at V and 3 bases at J; junction bases unmatched: 7. The CDR3: CASSYSTGTGDYGYTF. CDR3 in DNA: TGTGCCAGCAGTTATTCAACCGGGACAGGGGACTATGGCTACACCTTC.

The sample holds one count of this clone. This chain joins TRBV2 and TRBJ2-2; D not certain. Germline V CDR1 and CDR2: SNHLY, FYNNEI. CDR3 length equals 13 residues. V dropped 1 base and J dropped 6 bases, with 6 bases sitting between them. CDR3 bases: TGTGCCAGCAGTGAAGTTGTCTCCGGGGAGCTGTTTTTT. Translation: CASSEVVSGELFF.

This chain uses TRBV5-4 with TRBJ2-5; 7 nucleotides align to TRBD1. Germline V gene lookup returns CDR1 SGHNT and CDR2 YYREEE (reference sequence). The V and J ends lost 5 bases and 3 bases, in that order; junction bases with no gene match: 7. CDR3 length: 14 residues. This chain's CDR3 is CASRFRQGEETQYF. CDR3 nucleotides: TGTGCCAGCAGATTTCGACAGGGTGAAGAGACCCAGTACTTC. Full variable domain (missing parts from reference TRBV5-4 and TRBJ2-5): ETGVTQSPTHLIKTRGQQVTLRCSSQSGHNTVSWYQQALGQGPQFIFQYYREEENGRGNFPPRFSGLQFPNYSSELNVNALELDDSALYLCASRFRQGEETQYFGPGTRLLVL.

This rearrangement joins TRBV27 to TRBJ1-2; tentatively, D is TRBD1 (5 bases). V was clipped by 6 bases and J by 6 bases, with 14 bases between them. In germline, CDR1 is MNHEY, CDR2 SMNVEV (reference sequence). The CDR3 contains 13 residues. The CDR3 region has the DNA TGTGCCAGCAGACACTTAGAAGGGGATGGCTACACCTTC. Protein: CASRHLEGDGYTF.